This T cell receptor beta chain was retrieved from a study of cytomegalovirus exposure and HLA in healthy donors. PCR primers comprised 60 Vbeta and 13 Jbeta primers. Sequencing was performed with immunoSEQ multiplex PCR; in TCRdb, only in-frame clones are kept and a portion is missing. The sample carries 150,000 to 200,000 clones, roughly 74% recorded once. V dropped 0 bases and J dropped 0 bases, with 3 bases sitting between them. The CDR3 sequence is 14 residues long. Looked up from germline, CDR1 is SGHRS and CDR2 is YFSETQ. The origin of this receptor is a woman in her 30s in good health and CMV-seropositive. The sample consisted of PBMCs. V gene TRBV5-1 combines with J gene TRBJ2-2, with D uncertain. CDR3 sequence reads: CASSLGTNTGELFF. The CDR3 nucleotides are TGCGCCAGCAGCTTGGGTACGAACACCGGGGAGCTGTTTTTT. The variable domain in full, completed from reference TRBV5-1 and TRBJ2-2, reads KAGVTQTPRYLIKTRGQQVTLSCSPISGHRSVSWYQQTPGQGLQFLFEYFSETQRNKGNFPGRFSGRQFSNSRSEMNVSTLELGDSALYLCASSLGTNTGELFFGEGSRLTVL.